This T cell receptor beta chain is drawn from a study of CD8+ T cells in alopecia areata (dated by TCRdb to 2017 to 2018). Context from the whole study: Treated patients were enrolled in an open-label pilot trial of oral tofacitinib at 5 to 10 mg twice daily for moderate-to-severe alopecia areata. Clonality in the scalp was compared among normal scalp (n=4), patchy alopecia areata scalp (n=8), and alopecia totalis/universalis scalp (n=8). The SALT score, which quantifies the percentage of affected scalp surface area, was used to measure disease severity in treated patients. Patients stayed on tofacitinib for 6 to 18 months and then had 6 months of follow-up off drug so that delayed response and recurrence could be assessed. Scalp tissue and sorted CD4+ and CD8+ peripheral blood T cells from patchy and totalis/universalis alopecia areata patients and from healthy controls were covered by human TCRbeta sequencing. Biopsies were taken from tofacitinib-treated patients at baseline and again at 4 and 24 weeks into treatment, and several of those patients also had a later scalp biopsy. RNA came from the PAXgene miRNA kit for fixed scalp, the miRNeasy kit for PBMCs, and the RNeasy kit for mouse skin. High-throughput TCRbeta sequencing was used to examine T cell clonal expansion in alopecia areata in both the C3H/HeJ mouse model and human patients. Amplification of TCRbeta CDR3 regions was done by immunoSEQ multiplex PCR using 35 Vbeta forward primers and 13 Jbeta reverse primers.

The time point tag for this specimen amounts to: 20 to 30 weeks on oral tofacitinib. This specimen's treatment or condition label, interpreted: oral pan-JAK inhibitor, 5-10 mg twice daily. Lesional scalp punch biopsies and peripheral blood were obtained from alopecia areata patients. PBMCs were isolated by density centrifugation and stained for CD3, CD4 and CD8, and CD4+ and CD8+ T cells were sorted on a FACSAria. Libraries were prepared through the immunoSEQ multiplex PCR assay. RNA was extracted from all samples and reverse transcribed into cDNA as template for TCR sequencing. SuperScript III was used to make first-strand cDNA, primed with a 2:1 mix of oligo-dT and random hexamers. Amplification bias was assessed with a synthetic immune receptor repertoire, and residual bias was removed computationally. The original methods were these. Raw reads were preprocessed for error removal, and CDR3 was defined according to IMGT conventions as running from the conserved cysteine to phenylalanine. Clonality was computed as 1 minus the Shannon entropy, with the entropy normalized by log2 of the number of productive unique TCRs. Whether each scalp clone was CD4 or CD8 was inferred by checking scalp TCRbeta sequences against the CD4 and CD8 repertoires from sorted blood. This immuneACCESS table, as held by TCRdb, lists in-frame sequences with V and J called but not all clones. Of the missing ones, under half trace to an unresolved V gene in checked studies; the others have no known cause. V, J and clone size reflect that table, while D and trimming were determined from the DNA. A total of approximately 190,000 clones appear in this sample, 58% of them only once. In total, the top ten clones hold approximately 5.1% of the sample.

Comment on this clone: Its specific antigen is unknown. Within one base of it there is no much larger clone, and no base qualities were kept. Other DNA sequences in this specimen translate into the identical CDR3.

Study-wide findings and limitations: During tofacitinib treatment, many expanded lesional clones remained in scalp and blood, and this persistence may partly explain relapse after treatment is stopped. Unlike mouse skin, where gammadelta T cells dominate, normal human skin contains resident alphabeta T cells that get sequenced too, which complicates analysis of the scalp TCR repertoire. Tofacitinib significantly lowered scalp clonality and the number of expanded CD8+ clones among the top 100 scalp clones. Compared with normal scalp, lesional scalp had higher clonality and more expanded CD8+ clones, particularly in alopecia totalis/universalis, a pattern that suggests antigenic drive. Shared TCR sequences between patients were less evident than in mice, which may be partly attributable to HLA diversity in the patient population. The treated cohort was small, with a single nonresponder, so links between baseline CD8+ expansion and response need larger studies.

This TCR was sampled from a human donor with alopecia areata. The sequencing here drew on CD4+ T cells sorted from blood, taken at week 24, from a patient treated with tofacitinib.

The sequenced DNA is TGCAGCGTTGGACAGGAATACGAGCAGTACTTC. The encoded protein is CSVGQEYEQYF. The rearrangement joined TRBV29-1 to TRBJ2-7, and perhaps TRBD1 as D gene, on 6 matching bases. The germline V gene specifies SQVTM as CDR1 and ANQGSEA as CDR2. A distance of 8 bases separates the germline ends of V and J, which lose 4 bases and 4 bases respectively. Counted from cysteine to phenylalanine, this CDR3 has 11 amino acids. Only the CDR3 portion is preserved as DNA: 33 bases, with reading frame beginning at the first base.